This section outlines one T cell receptor beta chain sequence together with its context. Its antigen has not been determined. Base qualities are missing; no much larger clone stands one base away. The data belong to a study of identical twins (dated by TCRdb to the mid-2010s). Background on the whole study: To test whether fetal clonotypes persist, the study used deep sequencing on TCR alpha and beta repertoires from monozygotic twins, unrelated adults of various ages, and cord blood. Replicate twin experiments were performed at different times using different library preparation protocols to rule out contamination. What the study reported, not specific to this receptor: Fewer insertions were carried by abundant cord blood beta clonotypes; a weaker similar trend was observed in young adult naive repertoires, while no such trend was observed in memory repertoires. Recombination models systematically underestimated out-of-frame TCR alpha sharing in monozygotic twins but agreed with sharing between unrelated individuals. In beta out-of-frame sequences, excess twin sharing was weaker, because having fewer shared sequences lowered the signal-to-noise ratio. Because the same donors could not be followed over many years, the conclusions depended on cross-sectional statistical analysis. Zero-insertion analyses could be partly confounded by invariant T cells such as MAIT and iNKT, though diverse VJ usage argued against such confounding for most clonotypes. Compared with coincidental sharing between unrelated individuals, out-of-frame TCR alpha sequences shared between twins had an excess of sequences with low generation probability.

The library was built by means of 5' RACE. TCRdb lists the instrument as Illumina HiSeq 2000. A universal primer binding site was introduced by template switching, and a unique molecular identifier was present in the final cDNA, enabling accurate counting of TCR cDNA molecules. Specific primers in the conserved constant-segment region were used to synthesize first-strand cDNA for TCR alpha and beta chains. To control for contamination, every cDNA library carried two barcodes: a SMART-Mk sample barcode plus Illumina barcodes. TruSeq adapter sequences along with Illumina sample barcodes were introduced in two successive PCR steps. The TCR alpha and beta cDNA libraries were sequenced on the Illumina HiSeq platform using custom primers. The original pipeline was this. MiGEC was used to process raw reads and extract unique molecular identifiers, and MiXCR was used to find CDR3 positions. For each individual, recombination models were inferred using an EM algorithm with the repgenHMM and IGoR tools. The tcR package in R was used for shared clonotype analysis, with sharing normalized by the product of cloneset sizes. To study raw recombination without the effects of thymic and clonal selection, out-of-frame nonproductive sequences were analyzed. The public reads were run again by TCRdb, first through fastp at Q25 and then through MiXCR, and only productive beta chains were kept. Duplicate CDR3 protein sequences are folded into a single record with the most common DNA and genes. The V and J calls were determined by TCRdb, not by the authors. The sample table contains around 450,000 distinct CDR3 sequences; only one count was recorded for over 12% of them. The ten largest clones capture around 0.57% of the sample.

Only healthy Caucasian donors were included. Three pairs of female monozygotic twins, all aged about 18 to 30 years, made up the twin cohort. Positive isolation kits from Invitrogen were used to isolate the CD4+ and CD8+ T cell populations. Measured from the cysteine to the phenylalanine, the CDR3 is 14 residues long. CDR3 DNA is the only sequence kept; it has 42 bases, read in frame from the first base. Trimming removed 4 bases from V and 0 bases from J; the gene matches leave 2 bases unexplained. From the germline V gene, CDR1 is KGHSH and CDR2 is LQKENI. This same sample was also part of a study on yellow fever vaccine responses in identical twins. In that second paper, the authors write: The T cell response to vaccination in identical twins was reported by the authors to appear partly convergent and partly personalized. In the study, vaccine-responding T cell clones were precisely tracked in identical twins.

The rearrangement joined TRBV18 to TRBJ2-5; TRBD1 fits 7 bases in the junction. Sequenced: CD4+ T cells sorted from blood. This TCR was recovered from a woman aged 18-29 years in good health. The nucleotide sequence is given as TGTGCCAGCTCACGGGGACAGTACCAAGAGACCCAGTACTTC. It encodes CASSRGQYQETQYF.